A selection of T cell receptor beta chains follows, all from one sample in a study of T cell responses to AZD1222 COVID-19 vaccine. Assay: immunoSEQ multiplex PCR; the TCRdb copy retains only in-frame clones and omits some. Of over 150,000 clones in the sample, around 93% are singletons; the top ten hold around 0.97%. The sequencing used peripheral blood, collected 28 days after the second dose of the MenACWY control vaccine. The receptors here all came from an adult who received the MenACWY meningococcal vaccine as a control. CDR3s include the opening cysteine and the closing phenylalanine or tryptophan.

J,V,CDR3
TRBJ1-2,TRBV4-1,CASSQGTAGISQGYTF
TRBJ2-5,TRBV6-6,CASSYSSGTQYF
TRBJ1-5,TRBV4-2,CASSQETAGGPQHF
TRBJ1-4,TRBV19,CASSILGPNEKLFF
TRBJ1-1,TRBV6-5,CASSRTAGTEAFF
TRBJ2-7,TRBV6-5,CASSYSTARTYEQYF
TRBJ1-2,TRBV6-5,CASSLGGTANYGYTF
TRBJ1-3,TRBV7-2,CASSLAGSSGNTIYF
TRBJ1-1,TRBV6-2/TRBV6-3,CASSAYAGTGTTEAFF
TRBJ2-5,TRBV11-3,CASSYGQGARETQYF
TRBJ2-5,TRBV7-9,CASSPGLAGETQYF
TRBJ2-7,TRBV6-2/TRBV6-3,CASSPLYEQYF
TRBJ1-1,TRBV18,CASSPEGSYTEAFF
TRBJ2-2,TRBV18,CASSHLDRGTGELFF
TRBJ2-5,TRBV5-1,CASSRMGRQETQYF
TRBJ1-3,TRBV5-5,CASSLVTGTGGTIYF
TRBJ1-4,TRBV7-9,CASSFPGQGEEKLFF
TRBJ2-5,TRBV30,CAWKGSQETQYF
TRBJ1-1,TRBV2,CASSVRGTWNTEAFF
TRBJ1-1,TRBV2,CASSTTGNTEAFF
TRBJ1-1,TRBV5-1,CASRHAGTATNTEAFF
TRBJ2-3,TRBV30,CAWSVSGDTQYF
TRBJ2-3,TRBV10-3,CAISEGGASTDTQYF
TRBJ1-2,TRBV5-8,CASSLVQGAPGYTF
TRBJ1-6,TRBV10-1,CASSDGGAGPLHF
TRBJ2-7,TRBV28,CASRSGGSSYEQYF
TRBJ1-1,TRBV27,CASRRGRDSDTEAFF
TRBJ1-1,TRBV6-5,CASSYDGTGGSPEAFF
TRBJ1-5,TRBV7-2,CASSLVKNSNQPQHF
TRBJ2-7,TRBV5-4,CASSSPGSSYEQYF
TRBJ1-2,TRBV5-1,CASSLGQGARGYTF
TRBJ1-3,TRBV30,CAWSVVGETRNTIYF
TRBJ1-1,TRBV7-3,CASSLAENTEAFF
TRBJ2-7,TRBV12-3/TRBV12-4,CASSLRGSYEQYF
TRBJ2-7,TRBV28,CASSFQGAREQYF
TRBJ2-3,TRBV6-5,CASTGGTPDTDTQYF
TRBJ2-7,TRBV19,CASSNTGGDHEQYF
TRBJ1-4,TRBV5-1,CASSPTGTGGAGEKLFF
TRBJ2-7,TRBV21-1,CASSGGDLVPYEQYF
TRBJ1-1,TRBV12-5,CASGLVPRDTEAFF
TRBJ1-1,TRBV19,CASSRTEKNTEAFF
TRBJ2-5,TRBV7-9,CASSSTSGGIQETQYF
TRBJ2-7,TRBV3-1/TRBV3-2,CASSQDPLGVYEQYF
TRBJ2-5,TRBV2,CASAMLAETRETQYF
TRBJ2-3,TRBV18,CASSPPNTDTQYF